This T cell receptor beta chain was recovered during a study of Graves' ophthalmopathy and Graves' hyperthyroidism (dated 2018 in TCRdb). Regarding the complete study: Peripheral blood was collected at initial diagnosis, prior to any treatment. The independent validation cohort included about 20 hyperthyroidism patients plus 17 patients who later progressed from hyperthyroidism to ophthalmopathy. The study used TCR beta repertoire signatures to distinguish Graves' ophthalmopathy from Graves' hyperthyroidism and to predict progression to ophthalmopathy. Following sample collection, hyperthyroidism patients were given methimazole at a starting dose of 30 mg daily, and ophthalmopathy patients were given high-dose intravenous methylprednisolone. In total, some 140 blood samples were TCR-sequenced: fewer than 50 ophthalmopathy, over 70 hyperthyroidism and some 17 hyperthyroidism-to-ophthalmopathy patients. T-cell repertoires of thyroid tissue and blood were compared in 5 or 6 hyperthyroidism patients. To explore V-J signatures that distinguish ophthalmopathy from hyperthyroidism, a discovery set of about a hundred patients was enrolled, made up of roughly 41 with ophthalmopathy and some 60 with stable hyperthyroidism. Points the paper makes about the study in general: The 13-signature model separated ophthalmopathy from stable hyperthyroidism with 85% to 90% sensitivity and about 84% specificity in cross-validation, and 80%/75% in the test set. Most expanded thyroid clonotypes with a frequency above 0.001 also appeared in blood, which suggests that blood repertoires may reflect the immune response in the thyroid. Sample size was not predetermined statistically, and investigators were not blinded to group allocation. In validation, the model predicted ophthalmopathy progression with about 70% sensitivity and 72.22% specificity; roughly 12 predicted patients were CT-confirmed with GO in a median of approximately six months.

About this clonotype itself: Which antigen it targets is not known. No base-level quality is on record; no much larger clone is a single base apart.

For repertoire sequencing, TCR beta CDR3 regions were amplified from RNA transcripts. The first round of RT-PCR was done with HTBI primers and the Qiagen OneStep RT-PCR kit, and was followed by a second round of multiplex PCR, then size selection and purification. Libraries were sequenced paired-end with 100 bp reads on an Illumina HiSeq2000. On the authors' methods: SOAPnuke was used to process the reads, removing any read that contained adapters or uncalled bases, had a mean Phred below 15, or lacked an exact match to the constant primer or identifier. High-quality paired reads were merged with COPE v1.2.5. Each unique nucleotide sequence was defined as a clonotype, and clonotypes were aligned to IMGT TRB V, D and J references with MiTCR v1.1. The analysis was limited to V-J combinations with a frequency above 0.0001, which together covered 99% to 99.2% of the repertoires. For each V-J combination, a TCR clonal expansion and chaos score was defined as F50 clonal expansion divided by the chaos observed in the TCRdist matrix. Features were reduced by Welch's t-statistics and random forest to around 13 V-J combinations, which fed a naive Bayes classifier. Thyroid-blood repertoire similarity was quantified with the Morisita-Horn index. The public sequencing data were trimmed at Q25 with fastp and processed into clonotypes with MiXCR by TCRdb, which kept only in-frame beta chains. Records with the same CDR3 protein are collapsed into one entry carrying the most frequent genes and DNA. The V and J calls here are based on TCRdb, not the publication. This sample has some 240,000 distinct CDR3 sequences in its table, and around 45% of those were observed once. The leading ten clones occupy around half of the sample.

The germline V gene (reference sequence) supplies CDR1 MNHNY and CDR2 SVGAGI. V drops 5 bases and J drops 1 base, leaving 11 bases in between. From the cysteine through the phenylalanine, the CDR3 covers 14 amino acids. Just CDR3 DNA is preserved here, 42 bases in frame from base 1. The ophthalmopathy patients had moderately to severely active disease, with a Clinical Activity Score of 3 or higher, a NOSPECS grade of 4 or higher, and a disease duration of less than 3 months. Patients were excluded if they had other autoimmune diseases, uncontrolled infections, pregnancy or lactation. Clinical symptoms, serum thyroxine, TRAb, thyroid ultrasound and orbital computed tomography formed the basis of the diagnosis. Using Ficoll-Paque density gradient centrifugation, PBMCs were isolated from over 8.5 ml of fresh peripheral blood. Trizol reagent was used to extract the total RNA, and its quality was then checked on an Agilent 2100 Bioanalyzer.

The specimen was peripheral blood. The rearrangement joined TRBV6-6 to TRBJ1-1, with an unclear D gene assignment. The source is an adult man with Graves' ophthalmopathy. The nucleotide sequence is given as TGTGCCAGCAGTGAAAGATCCGCGAACACTGAAGCTTTCTTT. This yields the protein CASSERSANTEAFF.